This TCR beta chain was identified in a study of STAT3 mutations in large granular lymphocyte leukemia. The wider study: Approximately 40% of treated T-LGLL patients showed hematologic response to immunosuppression.

The CDR3 consists of 14 residues. CDR1 is SEHNR, CDR2 FQNEAQ, per germline (reference sequence). Trimming took 0 bases from V and 3 from J, leaving 9 bases between them. This table comes from immunoSEQ multiplex PCR, and its TCRdb copy is limited to in-frame clones, with some not included. The sample carries about 3,500 clones, roughly four fifths recorded once. Study-wide findings and caveats: Every T-LGLL patient had at least one immunodominant TCRbeta clonotype.

About this clone: The target antigen is unknown.

The origin of this receptor is a man aged 60-69 years with T-cell large granular lymphocyte leukemia. Some clones in this sample may be carry-over from other donors' samples. This chain links TRBV7-9 with TRBJ2-7; D is perhaps TRBD1 or TRBD2 (5 bases each). The source material was peripheral blood mononuclear cells. DNA for the CDR3: TGTGCCAGCAGCTTAGCAGGGGACCTCTACGAGCAGTACTTC. Translated, it gives CASSLAGDLYEQYF.